This T cell receptor (beta chain) appears in the sequencing data of a study of blood T cell repertoires in COVID-19. The CDR3 length is 16 residues. Germline V lookup: CDR1 KGHSH, CDR2 LQKENI. The V gene end was trimmed by 3 bases and the J gene end by 5 bases; junction bases not matched to a gene: 12. Data came from immunoSEQ multiplex PCR; TCRdb stores just in-frame clones and leaves some out. This sample has some 70,000 clones, with about four fifths found just once. The J gene is TRBJ1-1, the V gene TRBV18; 7 bases fit TRBD1. The sequence came from a woman aged 65 to 85 with acute or convalescent COVID-19. Sequencing input: peripheral blood. The CDR3 sequence is CASSPYRSGQFTEAFF. DNA of the CDR3: TGTGCCAGCTCACCTTATCGTTCGGGACAGTTTACTGAAGCTTTCTTT. Full variable domain (rest looked up from reference TRBV18 and TRBJ1-1): NAGVMQNPRHLVRRRGQEARLRCSPMKGHSHVYWYRQLPEEGLKFMVYLQKENIIDESGMPKERFSAEFPKEGPSILRIQQVVRGDSAAYFCASSPYRSGQFTEAFFGQGTRLTVV.